The 30 T cell receptor beta chains below all came from one sample that was sequenced in a study of Ad26.COV2.S vaccination and SARS-CoV-2 variants. TCRdb's copy holds only in-frame clones and misses some; the assay was immunoSEQ multiplex PCR. This repertoire shows around 300,000 clones, roughly 90% found once; its top ten account for around 5%. Treatment: approximately 18 received Ad26.COV2.S at low or high dose, single or two shots; 5 received placebo; per-sample allocation not given. All samples were drawn on day 63, counting from the first vaccine or placebo injection. The specimen was peripheral blood, collected in a trial of Ad26.COV2.S vaccine versus placebo. The receptor set was obtained from a person between 18 and 65 years old who received the Ad26.COV2.S COVID-19 vaccine or a placebo.

The chain joins TRBV15 to TRBJ1-2; D uncertain. Germline lookup yields CDR1 LNHNV and CDR2 YYDKDF (reference sequence). The CDR3 is 17 residues long. Trimming removed 0 bases at V and 4 bases at J, with 18 bases between. In DNA, the CDR3 is TGTGCCACCAGCAGAGACGAAGTCACCAGTATAGGCTATGGCTACACCTTC. The encoded protein is CATSRDEVTSIGYGYTF.

The chain is built from TRBV7-6 and TRBJ2-5, with TRBD2 identical over 7 bases. Per the germline V gene, CDR1 is SGHVS and CDR2 is FNYEAQ. CDR3 length equals 15 residues. The trim removed 4 bases at V and 1 base at J, leaving 6 bases unmatched. The CDR3 bases are TGTGCCAGCAGCTCAGCCTCTAGCGGCCAAGAGACCCAGTACTTC. This gives the protein CASSSASSGQETQYF. The variable domain in full, with the rest retrieved from reference TRBV7-6 and TRBJ2-5, is GAGVSQSPRYKVTKRGQDVALRCDPISGHVSLYWYRQALGQGPEFLTYFNYEAQQDKSGLPNDRFSAERPEGSISTLTIQRTEQRDSAMYRCASSSASSGQETQYFGPGTRLLVL.

This rearrangement joins TRBV5-6 to TRBJ2-7, with 8 bases fitting TRBD2. Losses at the gene ends were 1 base for V and 7 bases for J; bases not matched to a gene: 7. Germline V gene data show CDR1 as SGHDT and CDR2 as YYEEEE. CDR3 length equals 14 residues. The CDR3: CASSLFGGADEQYF. Written as DNA, the CDR3 is TGTGCCAGCAGCTTGTTCGGGGGGGCGGATGAGCAGTACTTC.

The V call is TRBV3-1 (or the pseudogene TRBV3-2), the J call TRBJ1-1; D gene ambiguous. Germline CDR1 LGHDT, CDR2 YNNKEL (reference sequence). This CDR3 comprises 12 residues. Trimming cost V 1 base and J 6 bases, with 6 bases left between them. Here the CDR3 DNA reads TGTGCCAGCAGCCAAGTGCCAGCTGAAGCTTTCTTT. Translation gives CASSQVPAEAFF.

The chain has TRBV4-2 and TRBJ2-2; D assignment may be TRBD1 or TRBD2 (5 bases each). The germline V and J ends were trimmed by 4 bases and 6 bases, with 15 bases remaining between them. There are 15 residues in the CDR3. Germline V gene sequence: CDR1 LGHNA, CDR2 YNFKEQ. CDR3 in amino acids: CASSREGSSAGELFF. The CDR3 DNA reads as TGTGCCAGCAGCCGCGAGGGGAGTAGTGCCGGGGAGCTGTTTTTT.

This chain connects TRBV6-1 to TRBJ1-5, with a tentative D call TRBD1 (6 bases). The germline CDR1 and CDR2 sequences are MNHNS and SASEGT. This CDR3 region has 17 residues. Deletions cut 2 bases from V and 0 bases from J, with 14 bases between. The CDR3 DNA reads TGTGCCAGCAGTGAAAGGACAGACACCTATAGCAATCAGCCCCAGCATTTT. Translation gives CASSERTDTYSNQPQHF.

This chain uses TRBV7-9 with TRBJ1-1; TRBD1 agrees at 8 bases. The CDR3 spans 14 residues. The V gene end was trimmed by 5 bases and the J gene end by 4 bases; junction bases not matched to a gene: 6. CDR1 SEHNR and CDR2 FQNEAQ come from the germline V gene (reference sequence). The CDR3 protein is CASSRTGTGTEAFF. The DNA for the CDR3 is TGTGCCAGCAGCCGGACAGGGACCGGCACTGAAGCTTTCTTT.

This chain joins TRBV19 and TRBJ1-1, with no clear D. The germline CDR1 and CDR2 sequences are LNHDA and SQIVND (reference sequence). The CDR3 runs 13 residues. V was clipped by 2 bases and J by 10 bases, with 14 bases between them. The CDR3 reads CASSIPVYGIAFF. CDR3 bases: TGTGCCAGTAGTATACCGGTTTACGGAATAGCTTTCTTT.

CDR3 in DNA: TGTGCCAGCAGTCCCTTGGGGTTGACATTATACAGAAGCGACCCGAATAATTATCAGCCCCAGCATTTT. Protein: CASSPLGLTLYRSDPNNYQPQHF. The chain recombines TRBV6-6 with TRBJ1-5; D ambiguous. The CDR3 is made up of 23 amino acids. Trimming removed 5 bases at V and 5 bases at J, with 40 bases between. Germline CDR1 MNHNY, CDR2 SVGAGI (reference sequence).

CDR3 residues: CASSPGEGLEQYV. The CDR3 bases are TGTGCCAGCAGCCCAGGGGAGGGGCTTGAGCAGTACGTC. This chain connects TRBV6-5 to TRBJ2-7; D perhaps matches TRBD2 (7 bases). V dropped 6 bases and J dropped 7 bases, with 16 bases sitting between them. The germline V gene has CDR1 MNHEY and CDR2 SVGAGI. This CDR3 is 13 amino acids long.

The chain has TRBV13 and TRBJ1-1; D gene uncertain. Trimming left V 3 bases short and J 8 bases short, with 10 bases between. The CDR3 covers 12 residues. Per germline, CDR1 PRHDT and CDR2 FYEKMQ (reference sequence). This CDR3 reads CASSFGTLEAFF. For the CDR3, the DNA is TGTGCCAGCAGCTTTGGTACCCTCGAAGCTTTCTTT.

J is TRBJ1-1 and V is TRBV7-2; 8 bases map to TRBD1. Germline V gives CDR1 SGHTA, CDR2 FQGNSA. The V and J ends lost 5 bases and 5 bases, in that order; junction bases with no gene match: 4. The CDR3 contains 13 residues. CDR3 nucleotide sequence: TGTGCCAGCAGCAAGGACAGGGTAACTGAAGCTTTCTTT. Translating it yields CASSKDRVTEAFF.

The J gene is TRBJ1-1, the V gene TRBV7-2; D not certain. This CDR3 is 12 amino acids long. CDR1 SGHTA and CDR2 FQGNSA come from the germline V gene. V was trimmed by 5 bases and J by 9 bases, leaving 13 bases between them. The DNA for the CDR3 is TGTGCCAGCAGCCTGAGTGGGTTTCAAGCTTTCTTT. As protein: CASSLSGFQAFF.

The rearrangement uses TRBV7-2 and TRBJ2-7; the match to TRBD2 covers 16 bases. V shed 1 base, J shed 3 bases, and the junction held 6 bases outside the gene matches. This CDR3 is 18 amino acids long. Germline V CDR1 and CDR2: SGHTA, FQGNSA. CDR3 bases: TGTGCCAGCAGCTTAGTTGGGACTAGCGGGGGGGCGGTCTACGAGCAGTACTTC. It specifies CASSLVGTSGGAVYEQYF.

The chain combines TRBV4-3 with TRBJ2-2, with a possible D match to TRBD2 (5 bases). Germline loops: CDR1 LGHNA, CDR2 YSLEER. The CDR3 extends over 15 amino acids. With 0 bases removed from V and 4 bases from J, the gap between germline ends came to 9 bases. The CDR3 loop is CASSQDRGFTGELFF. CDR3 in DNA: TGCGCCAGCAGCCAAGATCGGGGTTTCACCGGGGAGCTGTTTTTT.

This chain connects TRBV2 to TRBJ2-6; the D is unclear. V lost 6 bases to trimming and J lost 0 bases, with 12 bases between them. This CDR3 contains 16 residues. Germline loops: CDR1 SNHLY, CDR2 FYNNEI. CDR3 sequence reads: CASSQEFPSGANVLTF. DNA of the CDR3: TGTGCCAGCAGCCAGGAGTTCCCCTCTGGGGCCAACGTCCTGACTTTC.

The chain recombines TRBV4-1 with TRBJ1-1; TRBD1 aligns across 7 bases. CDR3 length: 14 amino acids. Germline values: CDR1 MGHRA, CDR2 YSYEKL. The V gene end was trimmed by 4 bases and the J gene end by 0 bases; junction bases not matched to a gene: 2. CDR3 nucleotide sequence: TGCGCCAGCAGCCTGGGACAGATGAACACTGAAGCTTTCTTT. Translated: CASSLGQMNTEAFF.

The rearrangement uses TRBV7-2 and TRBJ1-2; D is undetermined. CDR1 is SGHTA, CDR2 FQGNSA, per germline. The CDR3 extends over 14 amino acids. V dropped 1 base and J dropped 4 bases, with 10 bases sitting between them. The CDR3 reads CASSLGGGSYGYTF. CDR3 bases: TGTGCCAGCAGCTTAGGGGGAGGGAGCTATGGCTACACCTTC. Supplemented by reference TRBV7-2 and TRBJ1-2, the full variable domain reads GAGVSQSPSNKVTEKGKDVELRCDPISGHTALYWYRQSLGQGLEFLIYFQGNSAPDKSGLPSDRFSAERTGGSVSTLTIQRTQQEDSAVYLCASSLGGGSYGYTFGSGTRLTVV.

The V gene is TRBV6-5, the J gene TRBJ1-1; the D gene is possibly TRBD1 (5 bases). V dropped 7 bases and J dropped 1 base, with 16 bases sitting between them. This CDR3 spans 15 amino acids. Germline CDR1 and CDR2: MNHEY and SVGAGI. The CDR3 region is CASILIQAANTEAFF. As DNA, the CDR3 is TGTGCCAGCATCTTGATACAGGCGGCGAACACTGAAGCTTTCTTT.

The chain links TRBV6-6 to TRBJ1-2; D not resolved. Trimming removed 6 bases from V and 6 bases from J, with 17 bases in between. Germline values: CDR1 MNHNY, CDR2 SVGAGI (reference sequence). CDR3 length equals 14 residues. The CDR3 DNA follows: TGTGCCAGCAGCCCCGTGGTTGAGTTACATGGCTACACCTTC. It specifies CASSPVVELHGYTF.

V usage is TRBV7-2 and J usage is TRBJ2-7, with D possibly TRBD2 on 6 matching bases. The V end was cut by 1 base, the J end by 7 bases, with 17 bases between. The CDR3 consists of 15 residues. Germline V gene data show CDR1 as SGHTA and CDR2 as FQGNSA. The CDR3 spells CASSLGIGRDLEQYV. DNA of the CDR3: TGTGCCAGCAGCTTAGGGATTGGGCGGGATTTGGAGCAGTACGTC.

This clone was seen more than once but under ten times. The J gene is TRBJ1-5, the V gene TRBV7-6; tentative D call: TRBD1 (5 bases). Germline CDR1 reads SGHVS; CDR2 reads FNYEAQ. This CDR3 spans 15 amino acids. The germline V and J ends were trimmed by 5 bases and 5 bases, with 16 bases remaining between them. The chain's CDR3 is CASSPGGVGHQPQHF. The DNA of the CDR3 is TGTGCCAGCAGCCCGGGGGGGGTAGGTCATCAGCCCCAGCATTTT.

The chain carries TRBV6-5 and TRBJ1-3; D might be TRBD1 (5 bases). The germline CDR1 and CDR2 sequences are MNHEY and SVGAGI. This CDR3 is built from 15 residues. The germline V and J ends were trimmed by 2 bases and 0 bases, with 8 bases remaining between them. The CDR3 here is CASSYEGSSGNTIYF. DNA for the CDR3: TGTGCCAGCAGTTACGAGGGGAGCTCTGGAAACACCATATATTTT.

This sequence joins TRBV10-3 and TRBJ1-2; D gene uncertain. Germline CDR1 and CDR2: ENHRY and SYGVKD. V was clipped by 4 bases and J by 8 bases, with 11 bases between them. This CDR3 has 12 amino acids. The DNA for the CDR3 is TGTGCCATCAGTGCCCTCGGTCCCGGCTACACCTTC. Residues: CAISALGPGYTF.

This clone has just one count. The chain has TRBV10-2 and TRBJ2-7; TRBD1 might be the D (6 bases). V was cut by 5 bases and J by 4 bases, with 12 bases left in between. CDR1 WSHSY and CDR2 SAAADI come from the germline V gene. CDR3 length: 13 residues. The CDR3 sequence: CASSRTTGYEQYV. Here the CDR3 DNA reads TGCGCCAGCAGTCGAACCACAGGGTACGAGCAGTACGTC.

The chain couples TRBV19 to TRBJ1-2; no clear D gene. V was pared by 11 bases and J by 6 bases, with 13 bases between. This CDR3 comprises 11 residues. CDR1 LNHDA and CDR2 SQIVND come from the germline V gene (reference sequence). CDR3 sequence reads: CALWKGNGYTF. Written as DNA, the CDR3 is TGTGCCCTATGGAAAGGAAATGGCTACACCTTC.

This chain connects TRBV11-2 to TRBJ2-5; 7 positions match TRBD1. CDR3 length: 17 residues. Germline values: CDR1 SGHAT, CDR2 FQNNGV. V dropped 5 bases and J dropped 0; count of bases not matched to a gene: 12. The chain's CDR3 is CASSPWATGKYQETQYF. The DNA for the CDR3 is TGTGCCAGCAGCCCCTGGGCGACAGGGAAGTACCAAGAGACCCAGTACTTC. Drawing the rest from reference TRBV11-2 and TRBJ2-5, the complete variable domain is EAGVAQSPRYKIIEKRQSVAFWCNPISGHATLYWYQQILGQGPKLLIQFQNNGVVDDSQLPKDRFSAERLKGVDSTLKIQPAKLEDSAVYLCASSPWATGKYQETQYFGPGTRLLVL.

The V and J genes are TRBV11-2 and TRBJ2-2, with D possibly being TRBD1 or TRBD2 (5 bases each). This CDR3 comprises 17 residues. V lost 4 bases, J lost 0 bases, and 15 bases lay in between. Germline V lookup: CDR1 SGHAT, CDR2 FQNNGV. The CDR3 DNA reads as TGTGCCAGCAGCTGGGGGAGTGTGGCCGCGAACACCGGGGAGCTGTTTTTT. Protein product: CASSWGSVAANTGELFF.

V gene TRBV7-2 combines with J gene TRBJ1-2; D uncertain. The length of the CDR3 is 13 residues. Germline V CDR1 and CDR2: SGHTA, FQGNSA. The V end lost 2 bases, the J end lost 7 bases, and 11 bases lay between the germline ends. The CDR3 nucleotides are TGTGCCAGCAGCTTACACAGCCCGGGTGGCTACACCTTC. This sequence encodes CASSLHSPGGYTF.

The J gene is TRBJ2-6, the V gene TRBV19, with a weak D call TRBD2 (5 bases). CDR3 length equals 15 residues. Germline V gives CDR1 LNHDA, CDR2 SQIVND (reference sequence). V lost 6 bases, J lost 4 bases, and 13 bases lay in between. The CDR3 protein is CASRVRGNGANVLTF. The CDR3 DNA sequence: TGTGCCAGTAGGGTAAGAGGGAACGGGGCCAACGTCCTGACTTTC.